A single sample is the source of the 9 T cell receptor beta chains below, sequenced in a study of long-term antiretroviral therapy in people with HIV. Assay version v3.0 of immunoSEQ was used, and it was run at survey level. Sequenced by immunoSEQ multiplex PCR; TCRdb stores in-frame clones only, minus some. Of tens of thousands of clones in the sample, 70% to 90% were seen once. Sequenced here: unsorted PBMCs, sampled 1.8 years before starting antiretroviral therapy. These receptors were obtained from a woman between 25 and 40 years old with HIV.

This clone was observed a few times. The chain joins TRBV7-9 to TRBJ1-6; no firm D call. Trimming cost V 1 base and J 14 bases, with 9 bases left between them. Germline V gene data show CDR1 as SEHNR and CDR2 as FQNEAQ (reference sequence). The CDR3 spans 12 residues. CDR3 DNA: TGTGCCAGCAGCTTAGACGCGGCGGCCCTCCACTTT. This codes for CASSLDAAALHF.

The chain has TRBV19 and TRBJ1-4; tentative D call: TRBD1 (5 bases). V was pared by 5 bases and J by 6 bases, with 31 bases between. The CDR3 spans 20 residues. Germline loops: CDR1 LNHDA, CDR2 SQIVND (reference sequence). The CDR3 nucleotides are TGTGCCAGTAGTTTAGGGCCTCTCGGTGCAGGGCCGGGCCCTCATGAAAAACTGTTTTTT. Translation: CASSLGPLGAGPGPHEKLFF.

The gene calls are TRBV7-7 and TRBJ2-2, with TRBD1 matching 9 bases. V dropped 1 base and J dropped 4; count of bases not matched to a gene: 1. Germline CDR1 SSHAT, CDR2 FNYEAQ (reference sequence). This CDR3 spans 15 amino acids. The CDR3: CASSLVTGGTGELFF. CDR3 in DNA: TGTGCCAGCAGCTTAGTGACAGGGGGCACCGGGGAGCTGTTTTTT.

This clone was detected a few times. The chain links TRBV6-5 to TRBJ1-2; possible D gene TRBD1, 5 bases. Germline CDR1 and CDR2: MNHEY and SVGAGI. The ends were cut back, 6 bases at V and 6 bases at J, with 14 bases in the middle. This CDR3 has 13 amino acids. CDR3: CASSPSPGNGYTF. The DNA for the CDR3 is TGTGCCAGCAGCCCTTCCCCAGGGAATGGCTACACCTTC.

The J gene is TRBJ2-7, the V gene TRBV6-1; weak D call: TRBD2 (7 bases). The CDR3 runs to 15 residues. Trimming took 1 base from V and 4 from J, leaving 14 bases between them. Germline lookup yields CDR1 MNHNS and CDR2 SASEGT. CDR3 in DNA: TGTGCCAGCAGTGAAGATCAAGGGGGGGTATACGAGCAGTACTTC. Its protein product is CASSEDQGGVYEQYF.

The CDR3 protein is CASSYSLHLNEKLFF. The CDR3 DNA follows: TGTGCCAGCAGTTACTCTTTACATCTAAATGAAAAACTGTTTTTT. The chain carries TRBV6-6 and TRBJ1-4; D remains unclear. This CDR3 comprises 15 residues. Germline V gene data show CDR1 as MNHNY and CDR2 as SVGAGI (reference sequence). Trimming stripped 0 bases from V and 5 bases from J, with 10 bases between.

By share of the sample, this clone is medium-sized. The chain links TRBV6-1 to TRBJ2-7, with a tentative D call TRBD1 (5 bases). The V gene's germline CDR1 is MNHNS and CDR2 SASEGT. V dropped 0 bases and J dropped 2 bases, with 11 bases sitting between them. CDR3 length: 15 amino acids. This CDR3 is CASSEADGAPYEQYF. CDR3 nucleotides: TGTGCCAGCAGTGAAGCAGATGGGGCTCCCTACGAGCAGTACTTC.

This chain links TRBV7-2 with TRBJ1-5; D unclear. The germline gives CDR1 SGHTA, CDR2 FQGNSA. The CDR3 extends over 11 amino acids. V gave up 4 bases and J gave up 7 bases, with 5 bases separating them. CDR3 DNA sequence: TGTGCCAGCAGCTCCGGACAGCCCCAGCATTTT. This sequence encodes CASSSGQPQHF.

The chain recombines TRBV5-1 with TRBJ2-3, with TRBD2 matching 8 bases. V gave up 3 bases and J gave up 1 base; unmatched junction bases: 4. Germline assignment: CDR1 SGHRS and CDR2 YFSETQ. The CDR3 contains 15 residues. The CDR3 nucleotides read TGCGCCAGCAGCTCCGGGCGGGGGGGCACAGATACGCAGTATTTT. This encodes CASSSGRGGTDTQYF. Full variable domain (missing parts from reference TRBV5-1 and TRBJ2-3): KAGVTQTPRYLIKTRGQQVTLSCSPISGHRSVSWYQQTPGQGLQFLFEYFSETQRNKGNFPGRFSGRQFSNSRSEMNVSTLELGDSALYLCASSSGRGGTDTQYFGPGTRLTVL.